These 13 T cell receptor beta chains originate from one sample sequenced in a study of T cells in Graves' hyperthyroidism and ophthalmopathy. What was amplified from RNA transcripts were TCR beta CDR3 regions. First-round RT-PCR with HTBI primers amplified the TCR CDR3 region. Each CDR3 protein is one row after TCRdb ran MiXCR on the multiplex PCR reads. The repertoire holds some 380,000 distinct CDR3 sequences, with 13% as singletons. The sample was blood. These receptors were collected from a man aged 25 to 45 with Graves' hyperthyroidism that later progressed to Graves' ophthalmopathy.

This clonotype was recorded many times. The rearrangement uses TRBV6-5 and TRBJ1-1, with D unresolved. This CDR3 has 15 residues. V was shortened by 0 bases and J by 1 base, with 9 bases between the two germline ends. Germline V gene sequence: CDR1 MNHEY, CDR2 SVGAGI. The CDR3 is CASSYSLKRNTEAFF. The DNA for the CDR3 is TGTGCCAGCAGTTACTCCCTGAAAAGGAACACTGAAGCTTTCTTT.

This clonotype was seen at least ten times. V usage is TRBV28 and J usage is TRBJ1-2; 9 nucleotides match TRBD1. Germline V gene data show CDR1 as MDHEN and CDR2 as SYDVKM. V lost 7 bases, J lost 4 bases, and 1 base stayed unmatched. The CDR3 totals 12 residues. The CDR3, as DNA: TGTGCCAGCAAGACAGGGGGCTATGGCTACACCTTC. Amino acids: CASKTGGYGYTF.

This clonotype was detected only a few times. This chain uses TRBV4-2 with TRBJ1-2; D is possibly TRBD1 (5 bases). The CDR3 spans 14 residues. Trimming left V 0 bases short and J 5 bases short, with 10 bases between. CDR1 LGHNA and CDR2 YNFKEQ come from the germline V gene. DNA of the CDR3: TGTGCCAGCAGCCAAGACCAGGGCGAGTATGGCTACACCTTC. Residues: CASSQDQGEYGYTF.

This clonotype was seen ten or more times. J is TRBJ2-3 and V is TRBV12-3 or TRBV12-4, with no clear D. The CDR3 is 11 residues long. The V end was cut by 6 bases, the J end by 5 bases, with 6 bases between. DNA for the CDR3: TGTGCCAGCAGGCTTAGAGATACGCAGTATTTT. Protein product: CASRLRDTQYF.

Many counts were recorded for this clonotype. This chain joins TRBV7-6 and TRBJ2-7; TRBD2 aligns across 8 bases. The CDR3 is 15 residues long. The J segment lost 5 bases and the V segment lost 3 bases, leaving 9 bases of the junction unmatched. The germline gives CDR1 SGHVS, CDR2 FNYEAQ. For the CDR3, the DNA is TGTGCCAGCAGCTTGCCCGGGAGGGAGGTCCACGAGCAGTACTTC. Protein: CASSLPGREVHEQYF.

This clonotype was observed at least ten times. V is TRBV6-1 and J is TRBJ2-1; unclear D gene. Germline loops: CDR1 MNHNS, CDR2 SASEGT. CDR3 size: 14 residues. Trimming shortened V by 10 bases and J by 0 bases, and 13 bases separated the two germline ends. In DNA, the CDR3 is TGTGCCACCTCGGTGGGTTCCTCCTACAATGAGCAGTTCTTC. It encodes CATSVGSSYNEQFF.

This clonotype was seen once. The chain combines TRBV13 with TRBJ2-7; D tentatively fits TRBD1 or TRBD2 (5 bases each). Germline values: CDR1 PRHDT, CDR2 FYEKMQ (reference sequence). This CDR3 is 13 amino acids long. Trimming took off 5 bases at V and 3 bases at J, with 11 bases between the two ends. Written as DNA, the CDR3 is TGTGCCAGCAGCGGGACGGATAACTACGAGCAGTACTTC. Its translation is CASSGTDNYEQYF.

This chain links TRBV6-9 with TRBJ2-7; perhaps D is TRBD1 or TRBD2 (6 bases each). This CDR3 spans 20 amino acids. The V and J ends lost 5 bases and 5 bases respectively, with 34 bases between them. The V gene's germline CDR1 is MNHGY and CDR2 SVAAGI. The CDR3 reads CASSTSRTGDNGGLRDEQYF. CDR3 coding DNA: TGTGCCAGCAGTACCTCCCGAACCGGGGACAATGGAGGGCTACGGGACGAGCAGTACTTC.

In this sample, this clonotype turned up many times. V usage is TRBV7-8 and J usage is TRBJ1-6; no clear D gene. The CDR3 sequence is 16 residues long. Trimming left V 1 base short and J 4 bases short, with 11 bases between. Germline V gene lookup returns CDR1 SGHVS and CDR2 FQNEAQ. The CDR3 region has the DNA TGTGCCAGCAGCTTAGGAACACTCGTTTATAATTCACCCCTCCACTTT. This translates into CASSLGTLVYNSPLHF.

Details on this clonotype: With a much larger clone just one base away, this may be a read error. The chain couples TRBV28 to TRBJ1-6; D is unclear. Germline CDR1 reads MDHEN; CDR2 reads SYDVKM. The CDR3 contains 19 residues. The CDR3 spells CAGSFKLVGSIFRNSPLHF. CDR3 coding DNA: TGTGCCGGCAGTTTTAAACTTGTAGGCAGTATTTTTCGGAATTCACCCCTCCACTTT.

This clonotype came up many times. The chain recombines TRBV20-1 with TRBJ2-7, with TRBD2 as a possible D gene (5 bases). The CDR3 is 13 amino acids. V was trimmed by 3 bases and J by 2 bases, leaving 11 bases between them. Germline values: CDR1 DFQATT, CDR2 SNEGSKA (reference sequence). The CDR3 region has the DNA TGCAGTGCTAGGGGCCGGGGAACCTACGAGCAGTACTTC. It translates to CSARGRGTYEQYF.

As concerns this clonotype: Mismatch with germline at one junction end may stem from a read error. The chain combines TRBV20-1 with TRBJ2-1; 7 bases line up with TRBD1. The CDR3 covers 13 residues. CDR1 DFQATT and CDR2 SNEGSKA come from the germline V gene (reference sequence). CDR3: CSATGTDYNEQSF. The CDR3 bases are TGCAGTGCCACCGGGACAGACTACAATGAGCAGTCCTTC.

The chain uses TRBV6-9 and TRBJ2-2; D may be TRBD2 (7 bases). Trimming cost V 2 bases and J 6 bases, with 13 bases left between them. CDR3 length equals 15 residues. Germline loops: CDR1 MNHGY, CDR2 SVAAGI. The CDR3 DNA follows: TGTGCCAGCAGTTATAGGAGGGGGGGCGCCGGGGAGCTGTTTTTT. As protein: CASSYRRGGAGELFF.